These 25 T cell receptor beta chains came from one sample sequenced in a study of T cells after yellow fever vaccination. MiXCR, applied by TCRdb to the 5' RACE reads, yields one record per CDR3 protein. The sample has 100,000 to 150,000 distinct CDR3 sequences; under 9% are singletons. The specimen was CD8+ T cells sorted from PBMCs, collected on the day of the yellow fever booster vaccination. These receptor sequences come from a man between 18 and 35 years old who received the YFV17D yellow fever vaccine.

This clonotype was seen only a few times. This rearrangement joins TRBV29-1 to TRBJ1-5; maybe TRBD1 (6 bases). The CDR3 runs to 13 residues. V dropped 3 bases and J dropped 7 bases, with 13 bases sitting between them. Germline assignment: CDR1 SQVTM and CDR2 ANQGSEA. CDR3 bases: TGCAGCGTTGATACAGGGCCGGGCCAGCCCCAGCATTTT. This codes for CSVDTGPGQPQHF.

The gene calls are TRBV7-9 and TRBJ2-1; TRBD1 agrees at 7 bases. Unmatched junction bases numbered 11, after V lost 3 bases and J lost 3 bases. Germline V gene lookup returns CDR1 SEHNR and CDR2 FQNEAQ (reference sequence). The CDR3 covers 17 residues. Written as DNA, the CDR3 is TGTGCCAGCAGCTTGGTTAAGGCAGGGGGAAACTACAATGAGCAGTTCTTC. As protein: CASSLVKAGGNYNEQFF.

The chain is built from TRBV9 and TRBJ2-3; 7 bases match TRBD2. With 4 bases clipped from V and 1 base from J, the junction kept 6 bases outside the gene matches. Germline CDR1 and CDR2: SGDLS and YYNGEE. CDR3 length: 15 amino acids. The CDR3 DNA reads as TGTGCCAGCAGCAAAAGCGGGGTGGGCACAGATACGCAGTATTTT. Its protein product is CASSKSGVGTDTQYF. Full variable domain (remainder filled in from reference TRBV9 and TRBJ2-3): DSGVTQTPKHLITATGQRVTLRCSPRSGDLSVYWYQQSLDQGLQFLIQYYNGEERAKGNILERFSAQQFPDLHSELNLSSLELGDSALYFCASSKSGVGTDTQYFGPGTRLTVL.

This clonotype was counted between two and nine times. The CDR3 protein is CASSSRLAGELNTGELFF. The CDR3 DNA reads TGTGCCAGCAGCTCCAGACTAGCGGGGGAACTGAACACCGGGGAGCTGTTTTTT. This rearrangement joins TRBV5-6 to TRBJ2-2, with 12 bases matching TRBD2. The CDR3 contains 18 residues. Germline loops: CDR1 SGHDT, CDR2 YYEEEE. V was pared by 3 bases and J by 1 base, with 7 bases of the junction left unmatched.

This clonotype was counted a few times. J is TRBJ2-1 and V is TRBV5-4, with 7 positions matching TRBD2. V lost 1 base and J lost 5; bases outside the gene matches: 6. In germline, CDR1 is SGHNT, CDR2 YYREEE (reference sequence). The CDR3 is made up of 15 amino acids. CDR3 residues: CASSLSGTTDNEQFF. DNA of the CDR3: TGTGCCAGCAGCTTGTCGGGGACTACAGACAATGAGCAGTTCTTC.

The rearrangement joins TRBV3-1 to TRBJ2-3; D uncertain. The germline V gene encodes CDR1 LGHDT and CDR2 YNNKEL (reference sequence). Trimming left V 1 base short and J 8 bases short, with 7 bases between. This CDR3 is 12 amino acids long. In DNA form, the CDR3 reads TGTGCCAGCAGCCAAGCAGAAGGTACGCAGTATTTT. Protein product: CASSQAEGTQYF.

This clonotype was picked up a small number of times. The V call is TRBV5-4, the J call TRBJ1-1, with 9 bases aligning to TRBD1. The CDR3 contains 14 residues. Trimming cost V 4 bases and J 7 bases; bases outside gene matches: 8. Germline-derived CDR1 and CDR2 are SGHNT and YYREEE (reference sequence). This chain's CDR3 is CASSLNTGGGEAFF. The CDR3 DNA reads TGTGCCAGCAGCCTAAACACAGGGGGCGGTGAAGCTTTCTTT.

CDR3 residues: CASSQDLVRQLNSPLHF. The CDR3 nucleotides are TGCGCCAGCAGCCAAGATCTCGTGAGACAGCTTAATTCACCCCTCCACTTT. The chain joins TRBV4-3 to TRBJ1-6; D might be TRBD1 (5 bases). Germline CDR1 reads LGHNA; CDR2 reads YSLEER. The CDR3 totals 17 residues. Trimming cost V 0 bases and J 6 bases, with 15 bases left between them.

The chain carries TRBV6-6 and TRBJ2-3, with D unresolved. The CDR3 has 16 residues. Germline V lookup: CDR1 MNHNY, CDR2 SVGAGI (reference sequence). Trimming took 0 bases from V and 1 from J, leaving 11 bases between them. The CDR3 DNA follows: TGTGCCAGCAGTTACTCGAATGGGCAGGGCACAGATACGCAGTATTTT. Its protein product is CASSYSNGQGTDTQYF.

The chain links TRBV4-1 to TRBJ2-7; D gene unclear. Germline CDR1 reads MGHRA; CDR2 reads YSYEKL. CDR3 length: 15 amino acids. Trimming removed 2 bases at V and 0 bases at J, with 11 bases between. CDR3 in amino acids: CASSQRSGTSYEQYF. Written as DNA, the CDR3 is TGCGCCAGCAGCCAACGTTCCGGTACCTCCTACGAGCAGTACTTC.

This clonotype was seen more than once but under ten times. The chain couples TRBV4-1 to TRBJ1-2; no clear D gene. This CDR3 is 14 amino acids long. V gave up 2 bases and J gave up 3 bases, with 10 bases separating them. From germline, CDR1 is MGHRA and CDR2 YSYEKL. The CDR3 coding sequence is TGCGCCAGCAGCCAAAAGACGGGCGACTATGGCTACACCTTC. Its translation is CASSQKTGDYGYTF.

There are a few counts of this clonotype. The V and J genes are TRBV6-2 or TRBV6-3 and TRBJ1-2; D not certain. V lost 2 bases and J 8 bases, leaving 12 bases between the germline ends. CDR1 MNHEY and CDR2 SVGEGT come from the germline V gene. The CDR3 loop spans 13 amino acids. The CDR3 reads CASSYPTRIGYTF. The CDR3 DNA reads as TGTGCCAGCAGTTACCCGACGAGAATAGGCTACACCTTC.

V gene TRBV6-1 combines with J gene TRBJ2-7, with 7 bases aligning to TRBD1. Germline CDR1 is MNHNS and CDR2 is SASEGT. This CDR3 region has 13 residues. V lost 4 bases and J lost 3; bases outside the gene matches: 3. The CDR3 protein is CASSARQGYEQYV. The CDR3 nucleotides are TGTGCCAGCAGTGCCCGACAGGGCTACGAGCAGTACGTC.

The chain combines TRBV7-6 with TRBJ1-2; 8 nucleotides line up with TRBD1. The J segment lost 4 bases and the V segment lost 5 bases, leaving 6 bases of the junction unmatched. The CDR3 sequence is 14 residues long. Germline V gene data show CDR1 as SGHVS and CDR2 as FNYEAQ. The DNA for the CDR3 is TGTGCCAGCAGCCGAAACAGGGGGAGCTATGGCTACACCTTC. Its protein product is CASSRNRGSYGYTF.

This clonotype was counted only a few times. This rearrangement joins TRBV4-2 to TRBJ2-5, with 8 nucleotides matching TRBD2. The CDR3 runs 14 residues. Germline V CDR1 and CDR2: LGHNA, YNFKEQ. The J segment lost 5 bases and the V segment lost 1 base, leaving 3 bases of the junction unmatched. In DNA form, the CDR3 reads TGTGCCAGCAGCCAAGCGCCTAGCGGGGAGACCCAGTACTTC. Amino acids: CASSQAPSGETQYF.

The rearrangement uses TRBV27 and TRBJ2-7; either TRBD1 or TRBD2 may fit D (5 bases each). V was clipped by 2 bases and J by 3 bases, with 11 bases between them. The germline gives CDR1 MNHEY, CDR2 SMNVEV (reference sequence). The CDR3 contains 14 residues. In nucleotides, the CDR3 is TGTGCCAGCAGTTTACAGGGACGGATCTACGAGCAGTACTTC. It specifies CASSLQGRIYEQYF.

There are a few counts of this clonotype. V gene TRBV24-1 combines with J gene TRBJ2-1, with D perhaps TRBD1 (6 bases). In germline, CDR1 is KGHDR, CDR2 SFDVKD. The V end lost 6 bases, the J end lost 5 bases, and 16 bases lay between the germline ends. The CDR3 sequence is 15 residues long. The CDR3 spells CATSSRDNSNNEQFF. In DNA form, the CDR3 reads TGTGCCACCAGTTCTAGGGACAACTCGAACAATGAGCAGTTCTTC.

This clonotype showed up just a few times. The gene calls are TRBV30 and TRBJ2-1; D is unclear. Looked up from germline, CDR1 is GTSNPN and CDR2 is SVGIG (reference sequence). CDR3 length: 11 amino acids. Trimming pared 1 base from V and 7 bases from J, leaving 5 bases between. The CDR3 DNA follows: TGTGCCTGGAGTGCAAATAATGAGCAGTTCTTC. Protein sequence: CAWSANNEQFF.

The chain couples TRBV20-1 to TRBJ2-7; D is uncertain. Germline assignment: CDR1 DFQATT and CDR2 SNEGSKA (reference sequence). This CDR3 contains 15 residues. The germline V and J ends were trimmed by 2 bases and 2 bases, with 16 bases remaining between them. The CDR3 loop reads CSARPLGGGAYEQYV. As DNA, the CDR3 is TGCAGTGCTAGACCCCTGGGCGGTGGGGCCTACGAGCAGTACGTC.

The table lists this clonotype with a count of one. The gene calls are TRBV7-9 and TRBJ2-6; 8 nucleotides agree with TRBD1. The junction had 11 bases not matched to a gene; V was cut back by 4 bases and J by 0 bases. Germline V gene lookup returns CDR1 SEHNR and CDR2 FQNEAQ (reference sequence). The CDR3 contains 19 residues. This CDR3 reads CASSSWTGFATSGANVLTF. The CDR3 DNA reads TGTGCCAGCAGCTCCTGGACAGGGTTCGCAACCTCTGGGGCCAACGTCCTGACTTTC.

The J gene is TRBJ1-4, the V gene TRBV5-4, with TRBD1 identical over 9 bases. V shed 4 bases and J 6 bases; nucleotides not matched to a gene: 4. Germline-derived CDR1 and CDR2 are SGHNT and YYREEE (reference sequence). The CDR3 runs to 14 residues. The CDR3 protein is CASSVGQGDEKLFF. The CDR3 coding sequence is TGTGCCAGCAGCGTGGGACAGGGTGATGAAAAACTGTTTTTT.

This clonotype has more than one count but fewer than ten. The CDR3 sequence is CASSRRGVSNQPQHF. DNA for the CDR3: TGTGCCAGCAGCAGACGGGGGGTTAGCAATCAGCCCCAGCATTTT. The chain couples TRBV9 to TRBJ1-5; a possible D gene is TRBD1 (5 bases). The ends were cut back, 4 bases at V and 0 bases at J, with 11 bases in the middle. Germline V lookup: CDR1 SGDLS, CDR2 YYNGEE. The length of the CDR3 is 15 residues.

This clonotype was picked up a small number of times. V is TRBV30 and J is TRBJ1-5, with D uncertain. The CDR3 runs to 14 residues. V shed 1 base and J shed 6 bases, with 13 bases lying between them. The germline gives CDR1 GTSNPN, CDR2 SVGIG (reference sequence). CDR3 sequence (DNA): TGTGCCTGGAGTGGCCCTTATCTGGGTCAGCCCCAGCATTTT. This gives the protein CAWSGPYLGQPQHF.

The V call is TRBV4-2, the J call TRBJ1-4; TRBD1 matches 9 bases. The CDR3 spans 15 residues. The trim removed 0 bases at V and 6 bases at J, leaving 2 bases unmatched. Germline lookup yields CDR1 LGHNA and CDR2 YNFKEQ. As DNA, the CDR3 is TGTGCCAGCAGCCAAGAACAGGGGGCGTATGAAAAACTGTTTTTT. It is translated as CASSQEQGAYEKLFF.

This clonotype was recorded at least ten times. The chain joins TRBV4-1 to TRBJ1-5; the D gene is possibly TRBD1 (6 bases). Germline V lookup: CDR1 MGHRA, CDR2 YSYEKL. The CDR3 has 14 residues. V was trimmed by 4 bases and J by 0 bases, leaving 7 bases between them. CDR3 bases: TGCGCCAGCAGCCGGACAGATAGCAATCAGCCCCAGCATTTT. Translating gives CASSRTDSNQPQHF.